The subject of this entry is one T cell receptor beta chain. A read error may produce the germline difference seen at one junction end. Germline V lookup: CDR1 WNHNN, CDR2 SYGVQD (reference sequence). This CDR3 is built from 14 residues. The data were obtained in a study of blood T cell repertoires in COVID-19. Libraries were prepared by immunoSEQ multiplex PCR; TCRdb keeps only in-frame clonotypes and omits some of them. The sample contains 70,000 to 90,000 clones, under 85% of which appear only once. The gene calls are TRBV10-1 and TRBJ1-5; D is undetermined. Sequencing input: peripheral blood. The sequence was collected from a man aged 70 or older with acute or convalescent COVID-19. The CDR3 sequence: CVPVGGECYQPQHF. The CDR3 DNA follows: TGTGTACCCGTTGGAGGCGAGTGTTATCAGCCCCAGCATTTT.